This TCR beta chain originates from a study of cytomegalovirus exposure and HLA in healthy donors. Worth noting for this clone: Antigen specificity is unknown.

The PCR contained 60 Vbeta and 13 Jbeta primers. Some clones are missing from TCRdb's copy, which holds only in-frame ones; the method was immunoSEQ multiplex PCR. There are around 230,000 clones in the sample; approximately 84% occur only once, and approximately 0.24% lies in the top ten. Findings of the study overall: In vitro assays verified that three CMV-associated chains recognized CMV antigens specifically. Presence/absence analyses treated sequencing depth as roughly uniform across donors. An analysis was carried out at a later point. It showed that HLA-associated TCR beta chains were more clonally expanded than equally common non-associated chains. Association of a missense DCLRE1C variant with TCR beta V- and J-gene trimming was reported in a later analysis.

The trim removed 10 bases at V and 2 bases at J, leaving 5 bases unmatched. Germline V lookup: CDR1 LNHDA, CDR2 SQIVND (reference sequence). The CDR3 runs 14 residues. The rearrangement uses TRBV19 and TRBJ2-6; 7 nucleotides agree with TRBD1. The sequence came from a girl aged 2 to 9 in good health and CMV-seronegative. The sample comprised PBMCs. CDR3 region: CATTTGAGANVLTF. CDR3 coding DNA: TGTGCCACTACTACAGGGGCTGGGGCCAACGTCCTGACTTTC.